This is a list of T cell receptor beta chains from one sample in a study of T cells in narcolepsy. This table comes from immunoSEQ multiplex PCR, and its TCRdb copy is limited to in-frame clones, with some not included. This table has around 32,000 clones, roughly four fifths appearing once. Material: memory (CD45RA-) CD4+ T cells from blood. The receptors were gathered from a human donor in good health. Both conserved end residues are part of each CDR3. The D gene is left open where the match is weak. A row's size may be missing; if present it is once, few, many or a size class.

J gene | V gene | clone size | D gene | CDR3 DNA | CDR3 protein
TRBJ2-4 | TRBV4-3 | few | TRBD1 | TGCGCCAGCAGCCAAGGTGAAGGGGGCCCATGGGACATTCAGTACTTC | CASSQGEGGPWDIQYF
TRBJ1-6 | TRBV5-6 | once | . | TGTGCCAGCAGCTTGGGCAGCCCCCGAGATAATTCACCCCTCCACTTT | CASSLGSPRDNSPLHF
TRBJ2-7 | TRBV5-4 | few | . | TGTGCCAGCAGCCCTGGGGGCAGTCTTTCCTACGAGCAGTACTTC | CASSPGGSLSYEQYF
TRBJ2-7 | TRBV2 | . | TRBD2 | TGTGCCAGGGGCCGGGGGGTGACCTACGAGCAGTACTTC | CARGRGVTYEQYF
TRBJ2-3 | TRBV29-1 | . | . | TGCAGCGCCGGGGAGAATACGCAGTATTTT | CSAGENTQYF
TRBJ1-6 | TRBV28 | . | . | TGTGCCAGCAGATCGGAGGGCTATAATTCACCCCTCCACTTT | CASRSEGYNSPLHF
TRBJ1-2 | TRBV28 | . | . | TGTGCCAGCAGGTACAAGAATAGCTACACCTTC | CASRYKNSYTF
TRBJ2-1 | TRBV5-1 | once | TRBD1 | TGCGCCAGCAGCGGGACAGGGTTCTACAATGAGCAGTTCTTC | CASSGTGFYNEQFF
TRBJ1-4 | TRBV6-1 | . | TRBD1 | TGCGCCAGCAGAGGACAGGGGAGGACTAATGAAAAACTGTTTTTT | CASRGQGRTNEKLFF
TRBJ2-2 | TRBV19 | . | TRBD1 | TGTGCCAGTAGTCTCGGGACAGGGAAGAACACCGGGGAGCTGTTTTTT | CASSLGTGKNTGELFF
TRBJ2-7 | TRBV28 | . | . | TGTGCCAGCAGCCCGGGTGGGCCCCGGGGCGAGCAGTACTTC | CASSPGGPRGEQYF
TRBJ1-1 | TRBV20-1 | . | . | TGCAGTGCTAACACGGGCGCTGAAGCTTTCTTT | CSANTGAEAFF
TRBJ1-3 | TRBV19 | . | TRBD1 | TGTGCCAGTAGTGACCCTCGACAGGGGAGGTCTGGAAACACCATATATTTT | CASSDPRQGRSGNTIYF
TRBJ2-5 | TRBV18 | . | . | TGTGCCAGCTCACCGGACCTCCAAGAGACCCAGTACTTC | CASSPDLQETQYF
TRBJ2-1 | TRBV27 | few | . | TGTGCCAGCAGTTTAGTCGGGGCCGGGTACAATGAGCAGTTCTTC | CASSLVGAGYNEQFF
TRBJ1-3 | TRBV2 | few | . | TGTGCCAGTTTGACAACCGGAAACACCATATATTTT | CASLTTGNTIYF
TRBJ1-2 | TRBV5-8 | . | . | TGTGCCAGCACCGGATCGGCAAACCTTAACTATGGCTACACCTTC | CASTGSANLNYGYTF
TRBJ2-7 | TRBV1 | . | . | TGCACCAGCAGCAGGACAGGGGTCAGGCAGTACTTC | CTSSRTGVRQYF
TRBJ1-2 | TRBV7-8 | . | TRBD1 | TGTGCCAGCAGCTTACCTCAGACAGGGAGCTATGGCTACACCTTC | CASSLPQTGSYGYTF
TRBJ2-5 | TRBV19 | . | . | TGTGCCAGCAGGGGCCCGGGAGCGACCCAGTACTTC | CASRGPGATQYF
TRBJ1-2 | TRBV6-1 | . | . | TGTGCCAGCAACCCGAACAGGGCCGGCTATGGCTACACCTTC | CASNPNRAGYGYTF
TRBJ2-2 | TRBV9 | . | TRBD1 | TGTGCCAGCAGCCCGAGACGAGGGGGCGACACCGGGGAGCTGTTTTTT | CASSPRRGGDTGELFF
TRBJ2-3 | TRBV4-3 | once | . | TGCGCCAGCAGCCAGGTTAGGGCAGATACGCAGTATTTT | CASSQVRADTQYF
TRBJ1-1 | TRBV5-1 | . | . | TGCGCCAGCAGCTTGGAGTCCCGGAACACTGAAGCTTTCTTT | CASSLESRNTEAFF
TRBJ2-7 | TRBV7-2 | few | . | TGTGCCAGCAGCGCAGCACACCTACGGGAGCAGTACTTC | CASSAAHLREQYF
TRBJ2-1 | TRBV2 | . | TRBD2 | TGTGCCAGCAGTGAAGCCGGGACTAGCGGAGCCAATGAGCAGTTCTTC | CASSEAGTSGANEQFF
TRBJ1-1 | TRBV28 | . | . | TGTGCCAGCCATGGCAGGAGAATTATTCTAGAAGCTTTCTTT | CASHGRRIILEAFF
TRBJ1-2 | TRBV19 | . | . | TGTGCCAGTAGTGACATCGGAACCTACGGCTACACCTTC | CASSDIGTYGYTF
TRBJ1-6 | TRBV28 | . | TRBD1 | TGTGCCAGCAGTTTAGTACAGGGGTCCAACAATAATTCACCCCTCCACTTT | CASSLVQGSNNNSPLHF
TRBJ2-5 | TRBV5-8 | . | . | TGTGCCAGCAGCTTGGAAGGGGTCAGAGAGACCCAGTACTTC | CASSLEGVRETQYF
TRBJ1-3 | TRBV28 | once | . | TGTGCCAGCAGTCACGGGGGGGTCGTTTCTGGAAACACCATATATTTT | CASSHGGVVSGNTIYF
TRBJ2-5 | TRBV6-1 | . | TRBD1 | TGTGCCAGCAGTGGACAGGGCAGGGACGGGGAGACCCAGTACTTC | CASSGQGRDGETQYF
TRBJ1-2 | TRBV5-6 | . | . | TGTGCCAGCAGCCCCTACCCCGGGACCGACGCTAACTATGGCTACACCTTC | CASSPYPGTDANYGYTF
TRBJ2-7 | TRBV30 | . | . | TGTGCCTGGAGGGTATGGGGGACCTCCTACGAGCAGTACTTC | CAWRVWGTSYEQYF
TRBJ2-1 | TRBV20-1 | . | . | TGCAGTGCCCCGACTAGTTATGAGCAGTTCTTC | CSAPTSYEQFF
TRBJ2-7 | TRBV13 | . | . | TGTGCCAGCAGCTTAAAGGGGGGTCAAGGGTCTTTGAACGAGCAGTACTTC | CASSLKGGQGSLNEQYF
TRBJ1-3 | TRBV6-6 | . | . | TGTGCCAGCAGTGGTGACGGGGGAAACACCATATATTTT | CASSGDGGNTIYF
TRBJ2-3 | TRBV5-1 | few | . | TGCGCCAGCAGCCCACAGGCAGATACGCAGTATTTT | CASSPQADTQYF
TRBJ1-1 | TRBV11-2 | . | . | TGTGCCAGCAGCTTAGAGAGGGCTGGTGAAGCTTTCTTT | CASSLERAGEAFF
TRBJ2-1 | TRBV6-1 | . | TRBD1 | TGTGCCAGCAGTGAACAGGGGGTGGTCTACAATGAGCAGTTCTTC | CASSEQGVVYNEQFF
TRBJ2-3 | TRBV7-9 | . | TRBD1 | TGTGCCAGCAGCACTTACCTGACAGGGGTGGTAGATACGCAGTATTTT | CASSTYLTGVVDTQYF
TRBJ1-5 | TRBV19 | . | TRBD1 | TGTGCCAGCCACCGCCGGGACAGGGGAAATCAGCCCCAGCATTTT | CASHRRDRGNQPQHF
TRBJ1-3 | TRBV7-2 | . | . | TGTGCCAGCAGCTTAGGGTTTGCTGGAAACACCATATATTTT | CASSLGFAGNTIYF
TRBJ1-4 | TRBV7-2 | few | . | TGTGCCAGCAGCCCTAGGACATCCAATAATGAAAAACTGTTTTTT | CASSPRTSNNEKLFF
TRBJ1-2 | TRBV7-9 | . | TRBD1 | TGTGCCAGCAGCCAAGCAGGGGGCCTAAACTATGGCTACACCTTC | CASSQAGGLNYGYTF
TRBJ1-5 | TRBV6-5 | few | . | TGTGCCAGCAGGAAAAATTTGGCCAATCAGCCCCAGCATTTT | CASRKNLANQPQHF
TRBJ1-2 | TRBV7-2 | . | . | TGTGCCAGCAGCTTTGAATCTAACTATGGCTACACCTTC | CASSFESNYGYTF
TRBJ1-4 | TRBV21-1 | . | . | TGTGCCAGCAGCAAAGTGGTTAGGGGGGCAACTAATGAAAAACTGTTTTTT | CASSKVVRGATNEKLFF
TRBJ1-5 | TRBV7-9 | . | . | TGTGCCAGCAGCTTATATGAGTGGCCCCAGCATTTT | CASSLYEWPQHF
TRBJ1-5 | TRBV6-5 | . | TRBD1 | TGTGCCAGCAGTTGGGGGACAGGCGGGTGGCCCCAGCATTTT | CASSWGTGGWPQHF
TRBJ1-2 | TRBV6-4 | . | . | TGTGCCACGCAGGAAGGGGCCGGCGGCTACACCTTC | CATQEGAGGYTF
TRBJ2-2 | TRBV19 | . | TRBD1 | TGTGCCAGTAGGGTGGACAGGGCGAACACCGGGGAGCTGTTTTTT | CASRVDRANTGELFF
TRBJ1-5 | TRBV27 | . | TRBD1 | TGTGCCAGTTCCAGACAGGGACTCGGCAATCAGCCCCAGCATTTT | CASSRQGLGNQPQHF
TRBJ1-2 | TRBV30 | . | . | TGTGCCTGGAGTGGAGGCGGGGGCCATGGCTACACCTTC | CAWSGGGGHGYTF
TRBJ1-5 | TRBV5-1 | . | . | TGCGCCAGCAGCTTGGTCCCAAACGGCAATCAGCCCCAGCATTTT | CASSLVPNGNQPQHF
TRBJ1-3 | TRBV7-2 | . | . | TGTGCCAGCAGCTTATCCGAAAACACCATATATTTT | CASSLSENTIYF
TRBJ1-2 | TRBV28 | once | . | TGTGCCAGCAGTTTATCCGGACGGGTAGCTAACTATGGCTACACCTTC | CASSLSGRVANYGYTF